Sequencing of this T cell receptor beta chain was carried out in a study of response to subunit inactivated influenza vaccine (dated by TCRdb to the late 2010s). Regarding the study in general: Deep quantitative profiling of the T cell receptor repertoire was used in the study to follow responses to a trivalent subunit inactivated influenza vaccine. General conclusions and limits of the study: It was suggested by the authors that each seasonal influenza vaccination may recruit only a limited number of new T cells.

Libraries were prepared through RT-PCR. Sequenced using an Illumina HiSeq 2500. Clones were called with MiXCR by TCRdb after fastp trimmed the public reads at Q25, and only in-frame beta chains were retained. Rows with a matching CDR3 protein are joined into one entry that keeps the most common DNA and genes. The sample profile shows around 710,000 distinct CDR3 sequences; about 14% of them were found once. The ten largest clones represent approximately 7% of the sample. This clonotype has more than one count but fewer than ten. This clone's antigen is unknown. The record has no base qualities; no much larger clone is one base away. Counted from cysteine to phenylalanine, this CDR3 has 14 amino acids. The read is trimmed to its CDR3 DNA, 42 bases read in frame from base 1. The V end loses 5 bases and the J end loses 0 bases, and a stretch of 11 bases separates them. The germline V gene yields MDHEN for CDR1 and SYDVKM for CDR2.

The rearranged chain carries TRBV28 and TRBJ2-7, with TRBD1 as a weak D call on 6 bases. Specimen: PBMCs from blood, collected around 15 days before vaccination. The clonotype originates from a middle-aged man who received an inactivated influenza vaccine. Donor details come from another sample of the same person, matched by shared clones. The CDR3 protein: CASSRDIHSYEQYF. The bases read TGTGCCAGCAGTCGGGACATCCACTCCTACGAGCAGTACTTC. The full variable domain, with segments outside the CDR3 supplied by the reference TRBV28 and TRBJ2-7 proteins, appears as DVKVTQSSRYLVKRTGEKVFLECVQDMDHENMFWYRQDPGLGLRLIYFSYDVKMKEKGDIPEGYSVSREKKERFSLILESASTNQTSMYLCASSRDIHSYEQYFGPGTRLTVT.